This paragraph covers one T cell receptor (beta chain) sequence. Antigen: not known. The sample is drawn from a study of cytomegalovirus exposure and HLA in healthy donors. Study outcomes and limitations: Most TCR sequences were seen very rarely across donors, but some public TCRs occurred in many. A later examination showed that TCR association rates differed by HLA locus, with DRB1 most and HLA-C fewest. Most likely, a cluster of highly shared sequence variants arose as a sequencing artifact.

In the PCR, 60 Vbeta and 13 Jbeta primers were used. Generated by immunoSEQ multiplex PCR, the TCRdb table keeps only in-frame clones and is missing some. With approximately 170,000 clones in the sample, the ten largest clones hold 0.75% to 0.85%. The source is a woman aged 18-29 years in good health and CMV-seropositive. The specimen was PBMCs.

The CDR3 here is CASSERGLMETQYF. In DNA, the CDR3 is TGTGCCAGCAGTGAACGAGGCTTAATGGAGACCCAGTACTTC. The chain links TRBV2 to TRBJ2-5; D remains ambiguous. V lost 2 bases and J lost 5, with 12 bases in between. Germline V lookup: CDR1 SNHLY, CDR2 FYNNEI. The CDR3 is 14 amino acids.